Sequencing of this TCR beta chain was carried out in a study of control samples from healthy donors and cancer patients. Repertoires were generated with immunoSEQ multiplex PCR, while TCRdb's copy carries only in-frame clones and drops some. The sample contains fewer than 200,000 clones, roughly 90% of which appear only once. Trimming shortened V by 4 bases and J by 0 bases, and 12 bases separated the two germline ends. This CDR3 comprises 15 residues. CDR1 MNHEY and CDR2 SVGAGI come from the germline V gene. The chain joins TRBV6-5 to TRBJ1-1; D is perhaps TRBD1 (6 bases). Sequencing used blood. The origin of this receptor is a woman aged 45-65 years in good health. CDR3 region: CASSWEGGVNTEAFF. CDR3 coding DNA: TGTGCCAGCAGTTGGGAAGGGGGAGTGAACACTGAAGCTTTCTTT.